This is a list of T cell receptor beta chains from one sample in a study of CD8 T cells in Susac syndrome. TCRdb reprocessed the immunoSEQ multiplex PCR reads with MiXCR, giving one entry per CDR3 protein. The data show approximately 110,000 distinct CDR3 sequences, around 94% seen once. Sequencing input: CD4+ T cells from PBMCs. The receptors come from a human donor in good health. Both conserved end residues are part of each CDR3. The D gene is left open where the match is weak. The size of a clone is reported for some rows only, either as once, few or many, or as a class for expanded clones.

D gene	V gene	clone size	J gene	CDR3 protein	CDR3 DNA
.	TRBV6-2/TRBV6-3	.	TRBJ1-5	CASSYRGVSAQPQHF	TGTGCCAGCAGTTACCGGGGGGTTTCGGCTCAGCCCCAGCATTTT
.	TRBV6-5	.	TRBJ1-4	CASRDSVTNEKLFF	TGTGCCAGCAGGGACAGCGTTACTAATGAAAAACTGTTTTTT
.	TRBV25-1	.	TRBJ2-4	CASSEHQGSNIQYF	TGTGCCAGCAGTGAACATCAGGGATCGAACATTCAGTACTTC
TRBD2	TRBV7-9	.	TRBJ2-7	CASSFISSGTKEQYF	TGTGCCAGCAGCTTCATCTCTAGCGGGACGAAAGAGCAGTACTTC
.	TRBV5-1	.	TRBJ2-2	CASSPHGRGNTGELFF	TGCGCCAGCAGCCCCCATGGGCGGGGCAACACCGGGGAGCTGTTTTTT
TRBD1	TRBV6-5	once	TRBJ1-1	CASSYLNRGNTEAFF	TGTGCCAGCAGTTACTTAAACAGGGGGAACACTGAAGCTTTCTTT
TRBD2	TRBV12-3/TRBV12-4	.	TRBJ2-7	CASSKGRGGHYEQYF	TGTGCCAGCAGCAAAGGGCGGGGAGGGCACTACGAGCAGTACTTC
.	TRBV24-1	.	TRBJ2-3	CATSSSGGLTDTQYF	TGTGCCACCAGTAGTTCCGGGGGATTGACAGATACGCAGTATTTT
.	TRBV10-3	.	TRBJ2-7	CAISSTAMQYF	TGTGCCATCAGTTCAACAGCGATGCAGTACTTC
.	TRBV12-5	once	TRBJ2-6	CASGPDSSGANVLTF	TGTGCTAGTGGTCCGGACAGCTCTGGGGCCAACGTCCTGACTTTC
TRBD2	TRBV7-9	.	TRBJ2-1	CASSSGTSGKSYNEQFF	TGTGCCAGCAGTTCCGGGACTAGCGGGAAATCCTACAATGAGCAGTTCTTC
TRBD2	TRBV29-1	.	TRBJ2-5	CSVTSGQETQYF	TGCAGCGTCACTAGCGGACAAGAGACCCAGTACTTC
.	TRBV18	.	TRBJ1-2	CASSPRGFTLGYGYTF	TGTGCCAGCTCACCCCGGGGCTTTACCCTTGGCTATGGCTACACCTTC
TRBD1	TRBV23-1	.	TRBJ2-5	CASSQKGTGKETQYF	TGCGCCAGCAGTCAAAAAGGGACAGGCAAAGAGACCCAGTACTTC
TRBD1	TRBV20-1	.	TRBJ1-1	CSAWDRGWTEAFF	TGCAGTGCTTGGGACAGGGGTTGGACTGAAGCTTTCTTT
TRBD1	TRBV29-1	.	TRBJ2-1	CSVVVGTGLINEQFF	TGCAGCGTTGTTGTCGGGACAGGGTTAATCAATGAGCAGTTCTTC
.	TRBV6-5	.	TRBJ1-2	CASRARTEPYGYTF	TGTGCCAGCAGGGCCCGTACCGAACCCTATGGCTACACCTTC
TRBD2	TRBV5-1	once	TRBJ2-3	CASSSQTSGSADTQYF	TGCGCCAGCAGCTCCCAGACTAGCGGGAGCGCTGATACGCAGTATTTT
.	TRBV5-1	.	TRBJ2-1	CASSYRLGGTDEQFF	TGCGCCAGCAGCTACCGACTAGGGGGAACTGATGAGCAGTTCTTC
.	TRBV18	.	TRBJ2-4	CASSPGQAGRAKNIQYF	TGTGCCAGCTCACCGGGACAGGCCGGGAGGGCCAAAAACATTCAGTACTTC
.	TRBV6-1	.	TRBJ1-1	CASFPQPVEGTEAFF	TGTGCCAGCTTCCCGCAACCTGTGGAAGGGACTGAAGCTTTCTTC
.	TRBV2	.	TRBJ2-5	CASSPLDYQETQYF	TGTGCCAGCAGTCCCCTGGACTACCAAGAGACCCAGTACTTC
.	TRBV7-2	.	TRBJ1-1	CASSLGANTEAFF	TGTGCCAGCAGCTTAGGGGCGAACACTGAAGCTTTCTTT
TRBD1	TRBV10-2	.	TRBJ1-5	CACAPGQQGRQPQHF	TGCGCCTGCGCTCCTGGGCAACAGGGGCGTCAGCCCCAGCATTTT
TRBD1	TRBV2	.	TRBJ2-1	CASSGQGVYEQFF	TGTGCCAGCAGTGGTCAGGGGGTGTATGAGCAGTTCTTC
.	TRBV6-2/TRBV6-3	.	TRBJ2-5	CASSYSGVDLETQYF	TGTGCCAGCAGTTACTCTGGGGTAGATCTAGAGACCCAGTACTTC
.	TRBV5-1	.	TRBJ2-7	CASSLPGRAAYEQYF	TGCGCCAGCAGCTTACCGGGACGGGCCGCCTACGAGCAGTACTTC
TRBD2	TRBV23-1	.	TRBJ2-3	CASSCPCGRVTDTQYF	TGCGCCAGCAGTTGCCCCTGCGGGAGAGTCACAGATACGCAGTATTTT
.	TRBV29-1	.	TRBJ2-2	CSGGNTGELFF	TGCAGCGGAGGCAACACCGGGGAGCTGTTTTTT
TRBD1	TRBV5-6	.	TRBJ1-2	CASSFTGGRGYGYTF	TGTGCCAGCAGTTTTACAGGGGGCAGAGGCTATGGCTACACCTTC
TRBD2	TRBV6-5	.	TRBJ2-7	CASSYAGTSAYEQYF	TGTGCCAGCAGTTACGCCGGGACTAGCGCCTACGAGCAGTACTTC
.	TRBV9	.	TRBJ2-1	CASSVDPMSSYNEQFF	TGTGCCAGCAGCGTAGACCCCATGAGCTCCTACAATGAGCAGTTCTTC
.	TRBV5-1	.	TRBJ2-2	CASSSQDTGELFF	TGCGCCAGCAGCTCTCAGGACACCGGGGAGCTGTTTTTT
TRBD2	TRBV20-1	.	TRBJ2-3	CSANKLAGYTDTQYF	TGCAGTGCTAACAAACTAGCGGGGTACACAGATACGCAGTATTTT
.	TRBV29-1	.	TRBJ2-1	CSAGRAGLTYNEQFF	TGCAGCGCTGGCCGGGCGGGACTGACCTACAATGAGCAGTTCTTC
.	TRBV2	once	TRBJ2-6	CASSLPGSGANVLTF	TGTGCCAGCAGCCTACCAGGGTCTGGGGCCAACGTCCTGACTTTC
TRBD1	TRBV20-1	.	TRBJ2-5	CSATGTGKETQYF	TGCAGTGCAACAGGGACAGGGAAAGAGACCCAGTACTTC
.	TRBV29-1	.	TRBJ2-5	CSVEWGGETQYF	TGCAGCGTTGAATGGGGAGGAGAGACCCAGTACTTC
.	TRBV19	.	TRBJ2-2	CATTWGGRTGELFF	TGTGCCACCACATGGGGGGGCCGGACCGGGGAGCTGTTTTTT
TRBD2	TRBV7-9	.	TRBJ2-1	CATLLPWGGDSYNEQFF	TGTGCCACCCTACTACCTTGGGGGGGGGACTCCTACAATGAGCAGTTCTTC
TRBD1	TRBV5-1	.	TRBJ2-2	CASSFSRGQPTGELFF	TGCGCCAGCAGCTTTTCCCGGGGACAGCCCACCGGGGAGCTGTTTTTT
.	TRBV2	.	TRBJ2-1	CASSEFPQGGDGQFF	TGTGCCAGCAGTGAATTCCCACAGGGCGGGGACGGGCAGTTCTTC
.	TRBV20-1	.	TRBJ1-2	CSARDPGTVYGYTF	TGCAGTGCTAGAGATCCCGGGACGGTCTATGGCTACACCTTC
.	TRBV29-1	.	TRBJ1-1	CSVAPGWGMNTEAFF	TGCAGCGTTGCACCAGGGTGGGGGATGAACACTGAAGCTTTCTTT
.	TRBV20-1	.	TRBJ1-2	CSASSGNNYGYTF	TGCAGTGCTAGTTCGGGTAACAACTATGGCTACACCTTC
.	TRBV20-1	.	TRBJ2-2	CSARQGTTGELFF	TGCAGTGCTAGGCAGGGCACCACCGGGGAGCTGTTTTTT
.	TRBV23-1	.	TRBJ2-3	CASSAASTDTQYF	TGCGCCAGCAGCGCGGCTAGCACAGATACGCAGTATTTT
TRBD1	TRBV5-4	.	TRBJ2-7	CASSPGQGGGEQYF	TGTGCCAGCAGCCCAGGACAGGGAGGCGGCGAGCAGTACTTC
TRBD1	TRBV5-1	.	TRBJ1-1	CASSWAGGGTGEAFF	TGCGCCAGCAGCTGGGCAGGGGGTGGCACAGGTGAAGCTTTCTTT
.	TRBV20-1	.	TRBJ2-1	CSARTGLNEQFF	TGCAGTGCTAGGACAGGCCTCAATGAGCAGTTCTTC
TRBD2	TRBV4-1	.	TRBJ2-1	CASSQVSGSSYNEQFF	TGCGCCAGCAGCCAAGTCAGCGGGAGCTCCTACAATGAGCAGTTCTTC
TRBD2	TRBV18	.	TRBJ2-5	CASSPPGLRGQETQYF	TGTGCCAGCTCACCCCCGGGACTAAGGGGCCAAGAGACCCAGTACTTC
TRBD2	TRBV7-8	.	TRBJ2-7	CASSLIPGLDGEQYF	TGTGCCAGCAGCTTAATCCCCGGACTAGATGGGGAGCAGTACTTC
TRBD1	TRBV13	.	TRBJ2-7	CASSSDRADEQYF	TGTGCCAGCAGTTCCGACAGGGCTGACGAGCAGTACTTC
TRBD2	TRBV27	once	TRBJ2-7	CASSSRTSGSYEQYF	TGTGCCAGCAGCTCTAGGACTAGCGGGAGCTACGAGCAGTACTTC